This entry describes one T cell receptor (beta chain). The data stem from a study of T cell responses to AZD1222 COVID-19 vaccine. Sequencing was performed with immunoSEQ multiplex PCR; in TCRdb, only in-frame clones are kept and a portion is missing. The sample lists roughly 80,000 clones, roughly 90% seen once, with roughly 4.8% in the top ten. This CDR3 comprises 14 residues. Trimming removed 6 bases at V and 3 bases at J, with 11 bases between. CDR1 and CDR2 (germline): MDHEN, SYDVKM. The chain joins TRBV28 to TRBJ2-2; maybe TRBD2 (5 bases). This receptor was identified in an adult in good health. The input for sequencing was peripheral blood, taken on day 0 of MenACWY control vaccination. Written as DNA, the CDR3 is TGTGCCAGCAGCTCCGACTACTACACCGGGGAGCTGTTTTTT. It yields the protein CASSSDYYTGELFF.